Below are 32 T cell receptor beta chains sequenced from a single sample in a study of vaccination and CD4 T cells after COVID-19. Treatment given: roughly 10-day PBMC culture with coronavirus spike peptide pools or control peptides (ViraFEST assay). Antigens of these TCRs are unknown. Sequenced with the Oncomine TCR Beta short-read assay was DNA taken from cultured CD4+ T cells. TCRdb reanalysed the PCR reads using MiXCR and keeps one entry per CDR3 protein. The table includes thousands of distinct CDR3 sequences, 50% to 60% detected once. Sequenced input: CD4+ T cells from blood, cultured in vitro. The source of these receptors is a human donor who had recovered from COVID-19.

In this sample, this clonotype turned up a few times. DNA for the CDR3: TGTGCCAGCAGTTTTTCCGGTTTCAACACTGAAGCTTTCTTT. Its translation is CASSFSGFNTEAFF. The chain uses TRBV27 and TRBJ1-1; unclear D gene. This CDR3 is built from 14 residues. V gave up 3 bases and J gave up 2 bases, with 10 bases separating them. Germline CDR1 is MNHEY and CDR2 is SMNVEV (reference sequence).

This clonotype was recorded only once. This chain links TRBV20-1 with TRBJ2-3; D is possibly TRBD1 (6 bases). This CDR3 is built from 13 residues. In germline, CDR1 is DFQATT, CDR2 SNEGSKA (reference sequence). Deletions cut 6 bases from V and 5 bases from J, with 15 bases between. The CDR3 region is CSAQTTGVDTQYF. CDR3 DNA: TGCAGTGCGCAAACGACAGGAGTAGATACGCAGTATTTT.

The chain combines TRBV20-1 with TRBJ2-5; D is undetermined. The CDR3 has 11 residues. In germline, CDR1 is DFQATT, CDR2 SNEGSKA (reference sequence). Trimming left V 1 base short and J 5 bases short, with 5 bases between. Here the CDR3 DNA reads TGCAGTGCTAGAGCAAGGGAGACCCAGTACTTC. Its translation: CSARARETQYF.

The chain has TRBV18 and TRBJ2-7, with TRBD1 matching over 8 bases. This CDR3 comprises 14 residues. Per the germline V gene, CDR1 is KGHSH and CDR2 is LQKENI. Trimming removed 3 bases from V and 4 bases from J; junction bases left unmatched: 5. CDR3 in DNA: TGTGCCAGCTCACCGAGCAGGGGGCTATACGAGCAGTACTTC. Its translation: CASSPSRGLYEQYF.

The chain carries TRBV5-1 and TRBJ2-5, with 10 bases lining up with TRBD1. From germline, CDR1 is SGHRS and CDR2 YFSETQ. CDR3 size: 15 residues. V lost 3 bases to trimming and J lost 5 bases; unmatched junction nucleotides: 7. CDR3 sequence reads: CASSSGTGEMETQYF. CDR3 bases: TGCGCCAGCAGCTCCGGGACAGGGGAGATGGAGACCCAGTACTTC.

V usage is TRBV20-1 and J usage is TRBJ1-1; perhaps TRBD1 as D (5 bases). Germline V gene data show CDR1 as DFQATT and CDR2 as SNEGSKA (reference sequence). CDR3 length: 13 residues. V lost 3 bases to trimming and J lost 3 bases, with 11 bases between them. CDR3 protein: CSARKGPDTEAFF. The CDR3 DNA reads TGCAGTGCTAGGAAGGGGCCGGACACTGAAGCTTTCTTT.

This CDR3 is CASSPKAGEDRVGRGELFF. DNA for the CDR3: TGTGCCAGCAGCCCAAAAGCGGGGGAGGACAGGGTTGGTCGCGGGGAGCTGTTTTTT. The chain combines TRBV7-9 with TRBJ2-2; perhaps D is TRBD1 or TRBD2 (8 bases each). CDR3 length: 19 residues. Trimming removed 5 bases from V and 7 bases from J, with 29 bases in between. Germline V gives CDR1 SEHNR, CDR2 FQNEAQ (reference sequence). Drawing the rest from reference TRBV7-9 and TRBJ2-2, the complete variable domain is DTGVSQNPRHKITKRGQNVTFRCDPISEHNRLYWYRQTLGQGPEFLTYFQNEAQLEKSRLLSDRFSAERPKGSFSTLEIQRTEQGDSAMYLCASSPKAGEDRVGRGELFFGEGSRLTVL.

Regarding this clonotype: The junction does not match germline at one end; this may be a read error. V and J are TRBV6-5 and TRBJ2-1; 9 bases line up with TRBD2. The germline V gene has CDR1 MNHEY and CDR2 SVGAGI. The CDR3 has 15 residues. CDR3 DNA sequence: TGTGCCAGCAGTTTTAGCGGGAGAAGCAACAATAAGCAGTTCTTC. Translated: CASSFSGRSNNKQFF.

The table lists this clonotype with a count of one. The chain links TRBV11-2 to TRBJ2-3; D unresolved. Germline CDR1 reads SGHAT; CDR2 reads FQNNGV. The germline V and J ends were trimmed by 4 bases and 8 bases, with 10 bases remaining between them. The CDR3 extends over 12 amino acids. CDR3 coding DNA: TGTGCCAGCAGCTCCCGTCAGCCTACGCAGTATTTT. Protein: CASSSRQPTQYF.

This chain uses TRBV20-1 with TRBJ2-3; TRBD2 aligns across 8 bases. V gave up 0 bases and J gave up 4 bases; unmatched junction bases: 9. The CDR3 is made up of 16 amino acids. Germline assignment: CDR1 DFQATT and CDR2 SNEGSKA (reference sequence). The CDR3 loop reads CSARDPTSGRADTQYF. In nucleotides, the CDR3 is TGCAGTGCTAGAGATCCCACTAGCGGACGCGCAGATACGCAGTATTTT.

This clonotype was seen only a few times. The chain's CDR3 is CASGGRSWGSPLHF. The CDR3 coding sequence is TGTGCCAGCGGAGGACGGAGTTGGGGATCACCCCTCCACTTT. The chain carries TRBV27 and TRBJ1-6; the D is unclear. This CDR3 comprises 14 residues. V was clipped by 8 bases and J by 10 bases, with 18 bases between them. Germline values: CDR1 MNHEY, CDR2 SMNVEV (reference sequence).

The chain carries TRBV20-1 and TRBJ2-1; no definite D call. The CDR3 is 12 residues long. V was trimmed by 3 bases and J by 7 bases, leaving 10 bases between them. The V gene's germline CDR1 is DFQATT and CDR2 SNEGSKA (reference sequence). The CDR3 sequence is CSARPQLNEQFF. The CDR3 region has the DNA TGCAGTGCTAGGCCTCAATTGAATGAGCAGTTCTTC.

The chain recombines TRBV5-1 with TRBJ1-2; the D is unclear. Germline V CDR1 and CDR2: SGHRS, YFSETQ. V lost 0 bases and J lost 2, with 8 bases in between. This CDR3 region has 14 residues. This chain's CDR3 is CASSLGWGNYGYTF. CDR3 nucleotide sequence: TGCGCCAGCAGCTTGGGGTGGGGAAACTATGGCTACACCTTC.

The chain recombines TRBV11-2 with TRBJ2-2; tentatively, D is TRBD1 (5 bases). Germline lookup yields CDR1 SGHAT and CDR2 FQNNGV. This CDR3 is 17 amino acids long. Trimming shortened V by 6 bases and J by 5 bases, and 22 bases separated the two germline ends. The CDR3 sequence is CASRKGSGRGKTGELFF. The CDR3 nucleotides are TGTGCCAGCAGAAAAGGGTCCGGTAGGGGTAAAACCGGGGAGCTGTTTTTT.

This clonotype qualifies as large. The chain uses TRBV27 and TRBJ2-7; 7 positions agree with TRBD1. The germline gives CDR1 MNHEY, CDR2 SMNVEV (reference sequence). CDR3 size: 17 residues. V shed 8 bases and J 1 base; nucleotides not matched to a gene: 17. CDR3 nucleotides: TGTGCCAGCCGTCGCGAGGGGGCCAACCTCGGGTCCTACGAGCAGTACTTC. Protein product: CASRREGANLGSYEQYF.

J is TRBJ1-2 and V is TRBV7-3, with unresolved D. Trimming shortened V by 10 bases and J by 3 bases, and 15 bases separated the two germline ends. This CDR3 spans 13 amino acids. Looked up from germline, CDR1 is SGHTA and CDR2 is FQGTGA. The CDR3 coding sequence is TGTGCCACCCCTCCACATAGCCACTATGGCTACACCTTC. Translating gives CATPPHSHYGYTF. The whole variable domain, remainder taken from reference TRBV7-3 and TRBJ1-2, is GAGVSQTPSNKVTEKGKYVELRCDPISGHTALYWYRQSLGQGPEFLIYFQGTGAADDSGLPNDRFFAVRPEGSVSTLKIQRTERGDSAVYLCATPPHSHYGYTFGSGTRLTVV.

This clonotype was seen a few times. The chain is built from TRBV6-2 or TRBV6-3 and TRBJ2-5; possibly TRBD2 for D (6 bases). This CDR3 contains 15 residues. The germline CDR1 and CDR2 sequences are MNHEY and SVGEGT. V lost 8 bases and J 5 bases, leaving 21 bases between the germline ends. The CDR3 region is CASLPWPGVGETQYF. DNA for the CDR3: TGTGCCAGCCTCCCCTGGCCGGGAGTGGGGGAGACCCAGTACTTC.

The chain carries TRBV20-1 and TRBJ1-6; D gene uncertain. The V gene's germline CDR1 is DFQATT and CDR2 SNEGSKA (reference sequence). Trimming stripped 3 bases from V and 5 bases from J, with 11 bases between. The CDR3 sequence is 14 residues long. CDR3: CSASPDGDNSPLHF. The CDR3 DNA sequence: TGCAGTGCTAGTCCTGACGGGGATAATTCACCCCTCCACTTT.

This clonotype was recorded a few times. The V and J genes are TRBV19 and TRBJ2-1, with D possibly TRBD2 on 5 matching bases. This CDR3 comprises 15 residues. Trimming removed 3 bases at V and 8 bases at J, with 17 bases between. The germline CDR1 and CDR2 sequences are LNHDA and SQIVND (reference sequence). CDR3 nucleotide sequence: TGTGCCAGTAGTATCCCTGGACTGCCGTCCCATGAGCAGTTCTTC. This codes for CASSIPGLPSHEQFF.

V gene TRBV25-1 combines with J gene TRBJ1-5; maybe TRBD1 (6 bases). Trimming removed 2 bases from V and 6 bases from J, with 11 bases in between. The CDR3 is 14 amino acids. Germline loops: CDR1 MGHDK, CDR2 SYGVNS. The CDR3 protein is CASSETGFGQPQHF. Here the CDR3 DNA reads TGTGCCAGCAGTGAAACAGGGTTCGGTCAGCCCCAGCATTTT.

The rearrangement joins TRBV20-1 to TRBJ1-3; TRBD1 might be the D (6 bases). Deletions cut 6 bases from V and 4 bases from J, with 22 bases between. CDR1 DFQATT and CDR2 SNEGSKA come from the germline V gene (reference sequence). The CDR3 length is 16 residues. The CDR3: CSALQPQGGWGNTIYF. The CDR3 bases are TGCAGTGCCCTTCAACCACAGGGAGGATGGGGAAACACCATATATTTT.

This clonotype was counted between two and nine times. This rearrangement joins TRBV11-3 to TRBJ2-5; no clear D. The CDR3 runs 14 residues. The germline CDR1 and CDR2 sequences are SGHNT and YENEEA. V dropped 7 bases and J dropped 3 bases, with 15 bases sitting between them. The CDR3: CASTPNLGEETQYF. The CDR3 DNA follows: TGTGCCAGCACCCCCAATCTAGGAGAAGAGACCCAGTACTTC. The full variable domain, with the rest looked up from reference TRBV11-3 and TRBJ2-5, is EAGVVQSPRYKIIEKKQPVAFWCNPISGHNTLYWYLQNLGQGPELLIRYENEEAVDDSQLPKDRFSAERLKGVDSTLKIQPAELGDSAVYLCASTPNLGEETQYFGPGTRLLVL.

V usage is TRBV7-3 and J usage is TRBJ2-5; D unclear. The CDR3 sequence is 13 residues long. Germline V gene lookup returns CDR1 SGHTA and CDR2 FQGTGA. The V end lost 2 bases, the J end lost 5 bases, and 9 bases lay between the germline ends. The CDR3 DNA reads as TGTGCCAGCAGCTTATTGAAGGAGGAGACCCAGTACTTC. Residues: CASSLLKEETQYF. Looking up the rest from reference TRBV7-3 and TRBJ2-5 gives the full variable domain: GAGVSQTPSNKVTEKGKYVELRCDPISGHTALYWYRQSLGQGPEFLIYFQGTGAADDSGLPNDRFFAVRPEGSVSTLKIQRTERGDSAVYLCASSLLKEETQYFGPGTRLLVL.

The chain uses TRBV7-2 and TRBJ2-5, with 7 bases aligning to TRBD2. The germline gives CDR1 SGHTA, CDR2 FQGNSA. The CDR3 is 14 amino acids. J was trimmed by 1 base and V by 5 bases; bases with no gene match: 4. DNA for the CDR3: TGTGCCAGCAGCAAGCGGGGCGTCCAAGAGACCCAGTACTTC. Its translation is CASSKRGVQETQYF.

The chain employs TRBV28 and TRBJ1-5, with D perhaps matching TRBD1 (5 bases). CDR1 and CDR2 from the germline V gene are MDHEN and SYDVKM. The CDR3 spans 14 residues. Trimming removed 4 bases at V and 7 bases at J, with 14 bases between. The CDR3 bases are TGTGCCAGCAGTTCCGCCGGGGCTAGCCAGCCCCAGCATTTT. Amino acid sequence: CASSSAGASQPQHF.

This chain connects TRBV7-2 to TRBJ1-1; D uncertain. The CDR3 extends over 13 amino acids. V was pared by 6 bases and J by 9 bases, with 17 bases between. In germline, CDR1 is SGHTA, CDR2 FQGNSA. The DNA for the CDR3 is TGTGCCAGCAGTCGCCCGGGCCCCATTCAAGCTTTCTTT. Translated, it gives CASSRPGPIQAFF.

This clonotype was observed a few times. V and J are TRBV4-1 and TRBJ2-2, with D possibly matching TRBD1 (6 bases). This CDR3 region has 12 residues. Trimming left V 5 bases short and J 7 bases short, with 8 bases between. CDR1 is MGHRA, CDR2 YSYEKL, per germline. CDR3 bases: TGCGCCAGCAGCGGGACACACGGGGAGCTGTTTTTT. Its protein product is CASSGTHGELFF.

The chain couples TRBV7-8 to TRBJ2-1; a possible D gene is TRBD1 (6 bases). Per the germline V gene, CDR1 is SGHVS and CDR2 is FQNEAQ. V was cut by 5 bases and J by 4 bases, with 9 bases left in between. CDR3 size: 13 residues. The CDR3 is CASSLDRYNEQFF. The CDR3 nucleotides read TGTGCCAGCAGCCTAGACAGGTACAATGAGCAGTTCTTC.

This clonotype occurred a few times. This chain links TRBV7-9 with TRBJ2-6; D possibly corresponds to TRBD1 (6 bases). From germline, CDR1 is SEHNR and CDR2 FQNEAQ (reference sequence). This CDR3 spans 16 amino acids. Between the trimmed V and J ends, which lost 5 bases and 4 bases, there was a span of 15 bases. This CDR3 reads CASSLVTGSGANVLTF. The CDR3 DNA sequence: TGTGCCAGCAGCCTAGTCACAGGGTCGGGGGCCAACGTCCTGACTTTC.

The rearrangement uses TRBV19 and TRBJ2-1; 9 positions match TRBD2. The trim removed 5 bases at V and 7 bases at J, leaving 15 bases unmatched. The germline CDR1 and CDR2 sequences are LNHDA and SQIVND (reference sequence). This CDR3 region has 17 residues. The CDR3 loop reads CASSPRGAGGPLNEQFF. The CDR3 nucleotides are TGTGCCAGTAGTCCCAGGGGGGCGGGAGGGCCTTTGAATGAGCAGTTCTTC. The complete variable domain, with remaining parts taken from reference TRBV19 and TRBJ2-1, reads DGGITQSPKYLFRKEGQNVTLSCEQNLNHDAMYWYRQDPGQGLRLIYYSQIVNDFQKGDIAEGYSVSREKKESFPLTVTSAQKNPTAFYLCASSPRGAGGPLNEQFFGPGTRLTVL.

This clonotype was detected only once. The chain recombines TRBV20-1 with TRBJ1-1; D is undetermined. V was trimmed by 0 bases and J by 6 bases, leaving 11 bases between them. The CDR3 covers 13 residues. Germline V CDR1 and CDR2: DFQATT, SNEGSKA (reference sequence). CDR3 DNA sequence: TGCAGTGCTAGAGAAGGGAGGGAAGCTGAAGCTTTCTTT. It specifies CSAREGREAEAFF.

The chain combines TRBV30 with TRBJ2-1; TRBD2 aligns across 7 bases. The trim removed 0 bases at V and 5 bases at J, leaving 7 bases unmatched. This CDR3 is 15 amino acids long. Germline CDR1 reads GTSNPN; CDR2 reads SVGIG (reference sequence). CDR3 in amino acids: CAWSVRGGGHNEQFF. The CDR3 nucleotides read TGTGCCTGGAGTGTCCGCGGGGGAGGCCACAATGAGCAGTTCTTC.